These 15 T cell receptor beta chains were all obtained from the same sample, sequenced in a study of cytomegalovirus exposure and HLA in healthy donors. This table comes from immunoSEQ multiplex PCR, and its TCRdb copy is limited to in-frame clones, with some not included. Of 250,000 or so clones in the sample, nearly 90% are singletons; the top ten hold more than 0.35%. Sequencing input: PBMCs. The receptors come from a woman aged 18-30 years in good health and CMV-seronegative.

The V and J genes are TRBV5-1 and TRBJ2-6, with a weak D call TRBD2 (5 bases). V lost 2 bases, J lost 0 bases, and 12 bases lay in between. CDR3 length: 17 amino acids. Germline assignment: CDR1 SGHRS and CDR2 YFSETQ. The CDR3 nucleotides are TGCGCCAGCAGCTTCGGGCAGGACTTCTCTGGGGCCAACGTCCTGACTTTC. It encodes CASSFGQDFSGANVLTF.

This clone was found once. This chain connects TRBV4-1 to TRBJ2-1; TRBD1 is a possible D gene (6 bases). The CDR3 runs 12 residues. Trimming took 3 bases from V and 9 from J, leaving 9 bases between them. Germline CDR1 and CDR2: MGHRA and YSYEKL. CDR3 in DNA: TGCGCCAGCAGCCATCTACAGGGTGAGCAGTTCTTC. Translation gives CASSHLQGEQFF.

CDR3 nucleotides: TGTGCCAGCAGAAACACCGGGAGCAGGGGGACCTGGAACAGGGAGCTGTTTTTT. Its protein is CASRNTGSRGTWNRELFF. The chain recombines TRBV5-6 with TRBJ2-2; TRBD1 might be the D (7 bases). From germline, CDR1 is SGHDT and CDR2 YYEEEE. V lost 5 bases and J 9 bases, leaving 29 bases between the germline ends. The CDR3 length is 18 residues.

As DNA, the CDR3 is TGTGCCAGCAGCCCGCCGACACTCTACGAGCAGTACTTC. This sequence encodes CASSPPTLYEQYF. The chain is built from TRBV11-2 and TRBJ2-7, with D unresolved. This CDR3 is 13 amino acids long. Trimming removed 5 bases at V and 3 bases at J, with 11 bases between. Per the germline V gene, CDR1 is SGHAT and CDR2 is FQNNGV.

For the CDR3, the DNA is TGTGCCAGTAGTATAGGGACAGGACCTATGAATTCACCCCTCCACTTT. Translation: CASSIGTGPMNSPLHF. The rearrangement joins TRBV19 to TRBJ1-6, with 7 bases that match TRBD1. The CDR3 covers 16 residues. Germline V gene sequence: CDR1 LNHDA, CDR2 SQIVND (reference sequence). V trimming: 1 base; J trimming: 7 bases; junction bases outside the gene matches: 7.

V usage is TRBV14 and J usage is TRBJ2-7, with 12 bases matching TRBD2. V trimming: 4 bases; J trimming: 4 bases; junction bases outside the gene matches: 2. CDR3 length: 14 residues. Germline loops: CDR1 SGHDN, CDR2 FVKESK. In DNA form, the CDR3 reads TGTGCCAGCAGCCCGGGACTAGCGGGTTACGAGCAGTACTTC. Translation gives CASSPGLAGYEQYF.

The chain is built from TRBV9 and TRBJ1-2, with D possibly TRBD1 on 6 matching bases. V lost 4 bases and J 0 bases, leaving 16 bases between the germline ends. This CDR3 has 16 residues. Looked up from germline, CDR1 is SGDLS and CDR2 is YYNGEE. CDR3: CASSSPRGGANYGYTF. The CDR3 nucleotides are TGTGCCAGCAGCTCACCCCGGGGGGGCGCTAACTATGGCTACACCTTC.

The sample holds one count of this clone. As DNA, the CDR3 is TGTGCCAGCAGTTCGCCGGACAGCCTCTATGGCTACACCTTC. Translating it yields CASSSPDSLYGYTF. The chain couples TRBV28 to TRBJ1-2; the D gene is possibly TRBD1 (6 bases). The V end lost 4 bases, the J end lost 4 bases, and 13 bases lay between the germline ends. CDR3 size: 14 residues. CDR1 MDHEN and CDR2 SYDVKM come from the germline V gene.

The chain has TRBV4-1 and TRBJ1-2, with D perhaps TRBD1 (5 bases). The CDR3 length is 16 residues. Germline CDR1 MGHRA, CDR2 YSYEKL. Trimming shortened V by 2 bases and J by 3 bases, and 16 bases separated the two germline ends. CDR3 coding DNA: TGCGCCAGCAGCCAAAATTCCCAGGGATTGGACTATGGCTACACCTTC. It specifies CASSQNSQGLDYGYTF.

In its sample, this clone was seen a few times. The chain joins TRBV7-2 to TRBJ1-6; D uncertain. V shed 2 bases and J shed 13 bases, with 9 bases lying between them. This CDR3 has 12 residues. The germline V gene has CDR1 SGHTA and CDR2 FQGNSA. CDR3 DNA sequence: TGTGCCAGCAGCTTAAAATTCAGTCCCCTCCACTTT. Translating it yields CASSLKFSPLHF. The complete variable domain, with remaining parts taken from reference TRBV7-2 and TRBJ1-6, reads GAGVSQSPSNKVTEKGKDVELRCDPISGHTALYWYRQSLGQGLEFLIYFQGNSAPDKSGLPSDRFSAERTGGSVSTLTIQRTQQEDSAVYLCASSLKFSPLHFGNGTRLTVT.

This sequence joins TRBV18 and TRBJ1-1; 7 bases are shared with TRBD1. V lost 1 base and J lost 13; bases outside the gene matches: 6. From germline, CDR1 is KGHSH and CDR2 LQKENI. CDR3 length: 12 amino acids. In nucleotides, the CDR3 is TGTGCCAGCTCACCACGACAGGGATGGATTTTCTTT. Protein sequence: CASSPRQGWIFF.

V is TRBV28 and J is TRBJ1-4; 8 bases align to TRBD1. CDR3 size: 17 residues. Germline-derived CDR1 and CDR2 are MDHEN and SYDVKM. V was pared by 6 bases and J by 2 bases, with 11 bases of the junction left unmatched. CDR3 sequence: CASRPDRDFYTNEKLFF. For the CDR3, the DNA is TGTGCCAGCAGACCGGACAGGGACTTTTATACTAATGAAAAACTGTTTTTT. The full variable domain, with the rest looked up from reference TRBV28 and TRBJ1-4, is DVKVTQSSRYLVKRTGEKVFLECVQDMDHENMFWYRQDPGLGLRLIYFSYDVKMKEKGDIPEGYSVSREKKERFSLILESASTNQTSMYLCASRPDRDFYTNEKLFFGSGTQLSVL.

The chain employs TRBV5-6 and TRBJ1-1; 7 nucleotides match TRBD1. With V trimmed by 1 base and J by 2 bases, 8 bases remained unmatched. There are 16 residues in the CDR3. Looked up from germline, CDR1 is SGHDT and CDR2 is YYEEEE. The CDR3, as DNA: TGTGCCAGCAGCTTGCAAGGCGAGGGGGCCAACACTGAAGCTTTCTTT. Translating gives CASSLQGEGANTEAFF.

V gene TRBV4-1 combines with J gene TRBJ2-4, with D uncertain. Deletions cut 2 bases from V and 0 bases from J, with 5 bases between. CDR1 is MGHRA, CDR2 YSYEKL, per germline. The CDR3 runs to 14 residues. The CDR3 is CASSQPRAKNIQYF. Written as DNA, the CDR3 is TGCGCCAGCAGCCAACCTAGAGCCAAAAACATTCAGTACTTC.

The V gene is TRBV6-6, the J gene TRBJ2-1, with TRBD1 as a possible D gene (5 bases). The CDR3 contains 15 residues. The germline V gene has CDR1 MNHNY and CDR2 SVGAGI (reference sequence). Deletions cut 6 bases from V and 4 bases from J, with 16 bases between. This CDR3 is CASSPQQGSYNEQFF. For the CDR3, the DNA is TGTGCCAGCAGCCCCCAGCAGGGTAGTTACAATGAGCAGTTCTTC.